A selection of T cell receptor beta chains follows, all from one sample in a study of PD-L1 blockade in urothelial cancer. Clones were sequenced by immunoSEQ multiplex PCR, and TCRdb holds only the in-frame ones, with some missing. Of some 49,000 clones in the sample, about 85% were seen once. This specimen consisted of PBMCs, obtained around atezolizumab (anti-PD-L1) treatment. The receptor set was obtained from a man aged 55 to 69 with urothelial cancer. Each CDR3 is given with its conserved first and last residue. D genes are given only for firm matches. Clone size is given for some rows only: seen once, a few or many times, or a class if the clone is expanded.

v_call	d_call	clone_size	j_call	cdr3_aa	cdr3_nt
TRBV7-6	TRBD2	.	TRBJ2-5	CASSLDPQGAGVGSKETQYF	TGTGCCAGCAGCTTAGACCCACAAGGGGCGGGGGTGGGTTCTAAAGAGACCCAGTACTTC
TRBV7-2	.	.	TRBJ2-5	CASSLGGHETQYF	TGTGCCAGCAGCTTAGGGGGGCACGAGACCCAGTACTTC
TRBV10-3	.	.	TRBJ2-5	CAISGGAGAQETQYF	TGTGCCATCAGTGGGGGGGCGGGGGCTCAAGAGACCCAGTACTTC
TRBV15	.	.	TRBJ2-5	CATSIISENQETQYF	TGTGCCACCAGCATCATATCGGAGAACCAAGAGACCCAGTACTTC
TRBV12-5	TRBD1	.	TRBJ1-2	CASGWTGQGANYGYTF	TGTGCTAGTGGTTGGACGGGACAGGGGGCAAACTATGGCTACACCTTC
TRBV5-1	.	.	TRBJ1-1	CASSGPTRGRNTEAFF	TGCGCCAGCTCAGGTCCGACGAGGGGGAGGAACACTGAAGCTTTCTTT
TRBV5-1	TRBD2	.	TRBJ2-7	CASSLGRRGGIYEQYF	TGCGCCAGCAGCTTGGGGCGGCGGGGAGGGATCTACGAGCAGTACTTC
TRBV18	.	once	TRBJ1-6	CASSPPGGRPLHF	TGTGCCAGCTCACCACCCGGGGGGAGACCCCTCCACTTT
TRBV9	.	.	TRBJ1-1	CASSRTLNTEAFF	TGTGCCAGCAGCCGAACACTGAACACTGAAGCTTTCTTT
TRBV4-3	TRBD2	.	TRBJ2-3	CASSQARGAGGPRDTQYF	TGCGCCAGCAGCCAAGCCCGAGGAGCGGGGGGGCCGAGAGATACGCAGTATTTT
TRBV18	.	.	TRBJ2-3	CASSPKGGGPLTDTQYF	TGTGCCAGCTCACCTAAGGGGGGAGGGCCCCTCACAGATACGCAGTATTTT
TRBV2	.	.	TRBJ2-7	CASTGVQSLEQYF	TGTGCCAGCACCGGGGTCCAATCGCTGGAGCAGTACTTC
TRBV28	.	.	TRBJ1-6	CASSLMGLGLSPLHF	TGTGCCAGCAGTTTAATGGGTTTGGGGCTCTCACCCCTCCACTTT
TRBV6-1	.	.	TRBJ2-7	CASSVGGTYEQYF	TGTGCCAGCAGTGTGGGCGGGACCTACGAGCAGTACTTC
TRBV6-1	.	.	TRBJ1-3	CASSAQQGLRSGNTIYF	TGTGCCAGCAGTGCCCAACAGGGTCTAAGGTCTGGAAACACCATATATTTT
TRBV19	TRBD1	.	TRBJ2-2	CASSILGTGVNTGELFF	TGTGCCAGTAGTATATTAGGGACAGGGGTGAACACCGGGGAGCTGTTTTTT
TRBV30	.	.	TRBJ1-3	CAWMRVEVGNTIYF	TGTGCCTGGATGAGGGTTGAGGTTGGAAACACCATATATTTT
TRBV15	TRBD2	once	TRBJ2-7	CATSPTDGGARYEQYF	TGTGCCACCAGCCCTACTGACGGGGGGGCGCGATACGAGCAGTACTTC
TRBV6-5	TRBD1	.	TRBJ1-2	CASSPRGVGGYGYTF	TGTGCCAGCAGCCCCAGGGGGGTAGGGGGCTATGGCTACACCTTC
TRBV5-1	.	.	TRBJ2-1	CASSLAEQFEQFF	TGCGCCAGCAGCTTGGCCGAACAGTTTGAGCAGTTCTTC
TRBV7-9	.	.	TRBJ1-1	CASRGSEAFF	TGTGCCAGCAGGGGGAGTGAAGCTTTCTTT
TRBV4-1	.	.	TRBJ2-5	CASSLSSPGSQTQYF	TGCGCCAGCAGCCTATCATCGCCCGGTTCGCAGACCCAGTACTTC
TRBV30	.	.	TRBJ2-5	CAWSVQPGETQYF	TGTGCCTGGAGTGTACAGCCAGGGGAGACCCAGTACTTC
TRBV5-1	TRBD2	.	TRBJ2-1	CASSLGGGAGNEQFF	TGCGCCAGCAGCTTGGGCGGGGGGGCCGGGAATGAGCAGTTCTTC
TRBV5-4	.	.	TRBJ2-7	CASSLVGAYYEQYF	TGTGCCAGCAGCTTGGTTGGTGCCTACTACGAGCAGTACTTC
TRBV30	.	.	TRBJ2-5	CAWSLVGGGFSQETQYF	TGTGCCTGGAGTCTAGTGGGGGGGGGCTTCTCTCAAGAGACCCAGTACTTC
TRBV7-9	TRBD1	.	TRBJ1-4	CASSLTDRRDEKLFF	TGTGCCAGCAGCTTAACGGACAGGAGAGATGAAAAACTGTTTTTT
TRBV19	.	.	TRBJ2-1	CASSMGIYGTPPGEQFF	TGTGCCAGTAGTATGGGTATCTACGGGACACCGCCGGGTGAGCAGTTCTTC
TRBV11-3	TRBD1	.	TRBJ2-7	CASRHVPTGMDSYEQYF	TGTGCCAGCAGACACGTTCCGACAGGGATGGACTCCTACGAGCAGTACTTC
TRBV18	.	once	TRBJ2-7	CASSRTVMGTYEQYF	TGTGCCAGCTCACGGACAGTAATGGGCACCTACGAGCAGTACTTC
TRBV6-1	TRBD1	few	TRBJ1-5	CASSAGQLLWEPQHF	TGTGCCAGCAGTGCGGGACAGCTCCTTTGGGAGCCCCAGCATTTT
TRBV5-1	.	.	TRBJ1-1	CASSLAPGGAEAFF	TGCGCCAGCAGCTTGGCTCCGGGGGGCGCTGAAGCTTTCTTT
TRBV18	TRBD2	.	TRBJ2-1	CASSPGTRTYNEQFF	TGTGCCAGCTCGCCCGGGACTAGGACATACAATGAGCAGTTCTTC
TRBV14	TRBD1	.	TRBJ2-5	CASSQWTGTEETQYF	TGTGCCAGCAGCCAATGGACCGGGACAGAAGAGACCCAGTACTTC
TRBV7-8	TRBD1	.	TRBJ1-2	CASSDNPGTAYGYTF	TGTGCCAGCAGTGACAACCCCGGGACAGCCTATGGCTACACCTTC
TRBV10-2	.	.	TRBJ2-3	CASSIQGSTDTQYF	TGCGCCAGCAGTATTCAGGGGAGCACAGATACGCAGTATTTT
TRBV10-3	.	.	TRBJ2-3	CAIQPGGRGTDTQYF	TGTGCCATCCAGCCGGGGGGCCGAGGCACAGATACGCAGTATTTT
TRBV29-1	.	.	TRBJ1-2	CSAGAGYGYTF	TGCAGCGCCGGTGCGGGGTATGGCTACACCTTC
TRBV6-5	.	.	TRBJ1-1	CASRAESRTEAFF	TGTGCCAGCAGGGCGGAAAGTAGGACTGAAGCTTTCTTT
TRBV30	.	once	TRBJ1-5	CAWGTDLWQGPQHF	TGTGCCTGGGGGACTGACCTTTGGCAAGGGCCCCAGCATTTT
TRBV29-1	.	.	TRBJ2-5	CSASTGFPQETQYF	TGCAGCGCTTCGACAGGTTTCCCCCAAGAGACCCAGTACTTC